This TCR beta chain was documented in a study of vaccination effects on CD4 cells after COVID-19. Culture proceeded for 10 days, and CD4+ T cells were then isolated. Participants were vaccinated with two doses of either the BNT162b2 or mRNA-1273 vaccine. In the cultures, half the medium was exchanged for IL-2 medium on days 3 and 7. TCRdb's table, derived via immunoSEQ multiplex PCR, lists solely in-frame clones and lacks some. Here the sample spans 45,000 to 55,000 clones, 70% being singletons. As for this clone: What it binds is unknown.

Trimming pared 6 bases from V and 0 bases from J, leaving 6 bases between. The CDR3 has 12 residues. V gene TRBV12-3 or TRBV12-4 combines with J gene TRBJ2-7; D not certain. The receptor was derived from a human donor who received a COVID-19 vaccine. This specimen was CD4+ T cells from PBMCs cultured without peptide, taken after COVID-19 vaccination. CDR3 nucleotides: TGTGCCAGCAGCCAAAGCTCCTACGAGCAGTACTTC. Residues: CASSQSSYEQYF.